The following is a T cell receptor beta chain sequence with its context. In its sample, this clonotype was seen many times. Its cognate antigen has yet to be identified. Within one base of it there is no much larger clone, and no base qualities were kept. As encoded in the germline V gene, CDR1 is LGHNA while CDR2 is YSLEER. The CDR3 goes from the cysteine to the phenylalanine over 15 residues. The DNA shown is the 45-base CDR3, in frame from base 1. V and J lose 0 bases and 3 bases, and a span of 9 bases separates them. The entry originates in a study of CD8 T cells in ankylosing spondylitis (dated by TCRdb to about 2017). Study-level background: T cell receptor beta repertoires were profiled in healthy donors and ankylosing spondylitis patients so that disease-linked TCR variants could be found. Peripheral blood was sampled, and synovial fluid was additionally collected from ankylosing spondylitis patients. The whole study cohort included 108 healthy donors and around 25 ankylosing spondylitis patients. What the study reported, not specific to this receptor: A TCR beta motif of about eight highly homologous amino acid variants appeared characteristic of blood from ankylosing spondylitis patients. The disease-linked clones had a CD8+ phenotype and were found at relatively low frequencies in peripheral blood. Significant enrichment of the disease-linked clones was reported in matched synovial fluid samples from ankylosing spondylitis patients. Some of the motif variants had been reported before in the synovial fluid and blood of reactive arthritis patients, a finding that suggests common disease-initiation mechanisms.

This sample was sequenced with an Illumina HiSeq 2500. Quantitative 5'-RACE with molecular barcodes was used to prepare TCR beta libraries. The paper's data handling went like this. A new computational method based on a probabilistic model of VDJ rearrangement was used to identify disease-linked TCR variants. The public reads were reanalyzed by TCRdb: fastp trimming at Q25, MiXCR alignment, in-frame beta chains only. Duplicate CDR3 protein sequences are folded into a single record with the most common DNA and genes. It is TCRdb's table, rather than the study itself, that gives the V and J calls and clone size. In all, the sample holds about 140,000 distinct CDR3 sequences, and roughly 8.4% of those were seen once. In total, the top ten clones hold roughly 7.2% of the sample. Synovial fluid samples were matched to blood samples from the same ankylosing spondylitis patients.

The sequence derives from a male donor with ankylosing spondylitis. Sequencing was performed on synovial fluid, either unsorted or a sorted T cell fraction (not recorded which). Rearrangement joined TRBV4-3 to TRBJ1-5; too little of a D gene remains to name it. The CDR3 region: CASSQDGHYNQPQHF. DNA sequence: TGCGCCAGCAGCCAAGACGGGCACTACAATCAGCCCCAGCATTTT.